What follows are 27 T cell receptor beta chains derived from one specimen sequenced in a study of post-analysis software for immune sequencing data. Study-wide results and caveats: Four or five TRBV segments, TRBV5-6, TRBV5-1 and TRBV20-1 among them, were found more frequent in patients than controls.

Their target antigens are unknown. Each TCR beta cDNA library carried unique molecular identifiers. TCRdb reanalysed the PCR reads using MiXCR and keeps one entry per CDR3 protein. Of hundreds of thousands of distinct CDR3 sequences listed, around 40% are singletons. The specimen sequenced was blood. The receptors shown here come from a girl aged 10 to 17 with multiple sclerosis.

DNA of the CDR3: TGTGCCAGCAGTTGGGGGACAGGGGCTGAGCAGTACTTC. This sequence encodes CASSWGTGAEQYF. The chain employs TRBV2 and TRBJ2-5; 10 bases are shared with TRBD1. The CDR3 extends over 13 amino acids. V shed 5 bases, J shed 11 bases, and the junction held 8 bases outside the gene matches. Per germline, CDR1 SNHLY and CDR2 FYNNEI.

This clonotype turned up a few times. This sequence joins TRBV7-9 and TRBJ2-5; TRBD2 aligns across 11 bases. Germline V gene lookup returns CDR1 SEHNR and CDR2 FQNEAQ (reference sequence). This CDR3 has 18 amino acids. V was pared by 1 base and J by 4 bases, with 11 bases of the junction left unmatched. The DNA of the CDR3 is TGTGCCAGCAGCTTAGTACGGCGGCTAGCGGGAGGTTCAGAGACCCAGTACTTC. The encoded protein is CASSLVRRLAGGSETQYF.

This clonotype was recorded a few times. The chain links TRBV3-1 to TRBJ2-3; D not resolved. The CDR3 spans 14 residues. Trimming took 4 bases from V and 2 from J, leaving 10 bases between them. Germline V lookup: CDR1 LGHDT, CDR2 YNNKEL (reference sequence). CDR3 sequence reads: CASSLTWTTDTQYF. Written as DNA, the CDR3 is TGTGCCAGCAGCCTGACTTGGACCACAGATACGCAGTATTTT.

The table lists this clonotype with a few counts. CDR3 region: CASILDSTNTEAFF. In DNA form, the CDR3 reads TGTGCCAGTATTTTGGACAGTACGAACACTGAAGCTTTCTTT. The rearrangement links TRBV7-9 to TRBJ1-1; D is perhaps TRBD1 (6 bases). The CDR3 length is 14 residues. Germline CDR1 reads SEHNR; CDR2 reads FQNEAQ (reference sequence). V was trimmed by 9 bases and J by 1 base, leaving 15 bases between them.

The J gene is TRBJ2-3, the V gene TRBV20-1, with 7 bases that match TRBD1. Germline V lookup: CDR1 DFQATT, CDR2 SNEGSKA (reference sequence). The CDR3 totals 16 residues. V dropped 0 bases and J dropped 3; count of bases not matched to a gene: 9. The CDR3 coding sequence is TGCAGTGCTAGAGATCCCCGATCGACAGGGACAGATACGCAGTATTTT. Translating it yields CSARDPRSTGTDTQYF.

As DNA, the CDR3 is TGCAGTGCTCAGATCCCGGGCACAGATACGCAGTATTTT. Translating it yields CSAQIPGTDTQYF. J is TRBJ2-3 and V is TRBV20-1; D ambiguous. The CDR3 spans 13 residues. The V and J ends lost 5 bases and 1 base respectively, with 10 bases between them. Germline-derived CDR1 and CDR2 are DFQATT and SNEGSKA (reference sequence).

The chain combines TRBV5-1 with TRBJ1-1; D uncertain. Germline V gene data show CDR1 as SGHRS and CDR2 as YFSETQ. This CDR3 comprises 14 residues. V was pared by 4 bases and J by 3 bases, with 13 bases between. In DNA form, the CDR3 reads TGCGCCAGCAGCGTTCGCCTAGAGGACACTGAAGCTTTCTTT. It specifies CASSVRLEDTEAFF.

This sequence joins TRBV4-1 and TRBJ2-5, with D possibly being TRBD1 or TRBD2 (6 bases each). The J call may be incorrect, as the DNA end agrees better with TRBJ2-7. Germline V gene lookup returns CDR1 MGHRA and CDR2 YSYEKL. This CDR3 has 12 amino acids. CDR3 DNA sequence: TGCGCCAGCAGCCAAGGGGGGGCCGAGCAGTACTTC. Translation: CASSQGGAEQYF.

The genes are TRBV20-1 and TRBJ2-5; 9 bases match TRBD2. V lost 3 bases and J lost 5; bases outside the gene matches: 10. CDR3 length: 15 amino acids. The V gene's germline CDR1 is DFQATT and CDR2 SNEGSKA (reference sequence). The CDR3 DNA reads TGCAGTGCTAGTGTGGCGGGAGGGCCGACTGAGACCCAGTACTTC. Protein sequence: CSASVAGGPTETQYF.

The gene calls are TRBV12-3 or TRBV12-4 and TRBJ2-4; D remains ambiguous. The CDR3 totals 12 residues. Trimming left V 3 bases short and J 2 bases short, with 2 bases between. CDR3 residues: CASSFTKNIQYF. The CDR3 DNA reads as TGTGCCAGCAGTTTCACCAAAAACATTCAGTACTTC.

This clonotype has a handful of counts. This chain connects TRBV24-1 to TRBJ2-1; 7 positions match TRBD1. The CDR3 covers 16 residues. J lost 8 bases, V lost 4 bases, and 13 bases had no gene match. Germline V lookup: CDR1 KGHDR, CDR2 SFDVKD. CDR3 residues: CATSEAGGPSMDEQFF. CDR3 nucleotide sequence: TGTGCCACCAGTGAAGCAGGGGGACCCTCAATGGATGAGCAGTTCTTC.

The rearrangement links TRBV12-3 or TRBV12-4 to TRBJ1-2; D not resolved. This CDR3 spans 11 amino acids. V was trimmed by 9 bases and J by 3 bases, leaving 8 bases between them. The CDR3 nucleotides read TGTGCCAGTCGTCTGTACTATGGCTACACCTTC. Translating it yields CASRLYYGYTF.

The chain links TRBV12-3 or TRBV12-4 to TRBJ1-2, with unresolved D. The CDR3 covers 13 residues. V lost 6 bases and J 1 base, leaving 9 bases between the germline ends. CDR3 in DNA: TGTGCCAGCAGCACGTTGGGTAACTATGGCTACACCTTC. It specifies CASSTLGNYGYTF.

This clonotype was recorded a few times. The chain joins TRBV12-3 or TRBV12-4 to TRBJ2-2; no clear D gene. The CDR3 is 15 amino acids. With 3 bases removed from V and 0 bases from J, the gap between germline ends came to 8 bases. The CDR3, as DNA: TGTGCCAGCAGTTTTAGGCGAGCGAACACCGGGGAGCTGTTTTTT. It specifies CASSFRRANTGELFF.

This chain uses TRBV12-3 or TRBV12-4 with TRBJ2-3; D is uncertain. V was shortened by 8 bases and J by 6 bases, with 12 bases between the two germline ends. CDR3 length equals 12 residues. As DNA, the CDR3 is TGTGCCAGCCTAGGTAACGCGGATACGCAGTATTTT. Translation: CASLGNADTQYF.

This chain joins TRBV20-1 and TRBJ2-3, with 14 bases aligning to TRBD2. Trimming at V came to 0 bases and at J to 1 base, leaving 6 bases not matched to a gene. Germline CDR1 and CDR2: DFQATT and SNEGSKA (reference sequence). This CDR3 is 18 amino acids long. The CDR3 nucleotides read TGCAGTGCTAGAGATCACAGACTAGCGGGGGGGCGCACAGATACGCAGTATTTT. Translation gives CSARDHRLAGGRTDTQYF.

V gene TRBV10-3 combines with J gene TRBJ2-5; the match to TRBD2 covers 10 bases. This CDR3 region has 16 residues. CDR1 and CDR2 from the germline V gene are ENHRY and SYGVKD. The trim removed 7 bases at V and 1 base at J, leaving 9 bases unmatched. CDR3 bases: TGTGCCATCATTCCTTTGACTAGCGGGTGCCAAGAGACCCAGTACTTC. Encoded protein: CAIIPLTSGCQETQYF.

This chain links TRBV5-1 with TRBJ1-4; D gene uncertain. The CDR3 length is 13 residues. Trimming took off 4 bases at V and 3 bases at J, with 7 bases between the two ends. From germline, CDR1 is SGHRS and CDR2 YFSETQ. The CDR3 protein is CASSPTANEKLFF. The CDR3 DNA sequence: TGCGCCAGCAGCCCCACGGCTAATGAAAAACTGTTTTTT.

The chain recombines TRBV10-3 with TRBJ2-1; the match to TRBD2 covers 9 bases. From germline, CDR1 is ENHRY and CDR2 SYGVKD. J lost 0 bases, V lost 5 bases, and 5 bases had no gene match. The CDR3 sequence is 16 residues long. The CDR3 DNA is TGTGCCATCAGTAAAGGGCGGGAGGGCTCCTACAATGAGCAGTTCTTC. Amino acids: CAISKGREGSYNEQFF.

The chain joins TRBV5-1 to TRBJ1-1, with 9 bases aligning to TRBD1. Germline lookup yields CDR1 SGHRS and CDR2 YFSETQ. V shed 7 bases, J shed 7 bases, and the junction held 14 bases outside the gene matches. The CDR3 runs 15 residues. CDR3 in amino acids: CASEAGQGLSGEAFF. Written as DNA, the CDR3 is TGCGCCAGCGAGGCGGGACAGGGCTTGAGTGGTGAAGCTTTCTTT.

In this sample, this clonotype turned up a few times. The DNA of the CDR3 is TGTGCCACCAGCAGAGATAAAGAGACCCAGTACTTC. Translating it yields CATSRDKETQYF. The chain is built from TRBV15 and TRBJ2-5; no definite D call. Germline V gives CDR1 LNHNV, CDR2 YYDKDF (reference sequence). CDR3 size: 12 residues. Trimming removed 0 bases at V and 3 bases at J, with 2 bases between.

The chain joins TRBV29-1 to TRBJ1-1, with no clear D. The CDR3 loop spans 12 amino acids. Trimming removed 2 bases from V and 3 bases from J, with 7 bases in between. Germline V gene sequence: CDR1 SQVTM, CDR2 ANQGSEA. The CDR3 nucleotides are TGCAGCGTTGAACCGGGGTACACTGAAGCTTTCTTT. Protein product: CSVEPGYTEAFF. Full variable domain (remainder filled in from reference TRBV29-1 and TRBJ1-1): SAVISQKPSRDICQRGTSLTIQCQVDSQVTMMFWYRQQPGQSLTLIATANQGSEATYESGFVIDKFPISRPNLTFSTLTVSNMSPEDSSIYLCSVEPGYTEAFFGQGTRLTVV.

J is TRBJ2-7 and V is TRBV12-3 or TRBV12-4, with D possibly being TRBD2 (5 bases). TRBJ2-5 matches the DNA end more closely, so the J call is doubtful. This CDR3 spans 13 amino acids. For the CDR3, the DNA is TGTGCCAGCGCGCTAACTAGTGGGGAGACCCAGTACTTC. It yields the protein CASALTSGETQYF.

The sample holds a few counts of this clonotype. The chain recombines TRBV15 with TRBJ2-1, with TRBD2 matching 7 bases. V was clipped by 0 bases and J by 3 bases; unmatched bases: 2. CDR3 length: 15 residues. CDR1 LNHNV and CDR2 YYDKDF come from the germline V gene (reference sequence). CDR3 amino acids: CATSRDASGYNEQFF. DNA for the CDR3: TGTGCCACCAGCAGAGATGCTAGCGGCTACAATGAGCAGTTCTTC.

The rearrangement joins TRBV7-8 to TRBJ2-7, with 7 bases fitting TRBD1. From germline, CDR1 is SGHVS and CDR2 FQNEAQ. The junction had 7 bases not matched to a gene; V was cut back by 5 bases and J by 0 bases. The CDR3 is made up of 15 amino acids. As DNA, the CDR3 is TGTGCCAGCAGCCCAGTCAGGGACAGCTCCTACGAGCAGTACTTC. Amino acid sequence: CASSPVRDSSYEQYF.

In this sample, this clonotype turned up once. The chain employs TRBV2 and TRBJ1-5; TRBD1 matches at 7 bases. This CDR3 has 14 residues. Germline CDR1 reads SNHLY; CDR2 reads FYNNEI. V lost 2 bases to trimming and J lost 5 bases; unmatched junction nucleotides: 3. CDR3 sequence: CASSETGAYQPQHF. The CDR3, as DNA: TGTGCCAGCAGTGAAACAGGGGCATATCAGCCCCAGCATTTT.

The chain has TRBV20-1 and TRBJ2-5; the D gene could be TRBD1 or TRBD2 (5 bases each). The last part of the DNA fits TRBJ2-7 better; the J call may be wrong. Germline V gene lookup returns CDR1 DFQATT and CDR2 SNEGSKA (reference sequence). The CDR3 contains 14 residues. CDR3 in amino acids: CSAQRRDGLGEQYF. Here the CDR3 DNA reads TGCAGTGCTCAGAGAAGGGACGGGTTGGGCGAGCAGTACTTC.